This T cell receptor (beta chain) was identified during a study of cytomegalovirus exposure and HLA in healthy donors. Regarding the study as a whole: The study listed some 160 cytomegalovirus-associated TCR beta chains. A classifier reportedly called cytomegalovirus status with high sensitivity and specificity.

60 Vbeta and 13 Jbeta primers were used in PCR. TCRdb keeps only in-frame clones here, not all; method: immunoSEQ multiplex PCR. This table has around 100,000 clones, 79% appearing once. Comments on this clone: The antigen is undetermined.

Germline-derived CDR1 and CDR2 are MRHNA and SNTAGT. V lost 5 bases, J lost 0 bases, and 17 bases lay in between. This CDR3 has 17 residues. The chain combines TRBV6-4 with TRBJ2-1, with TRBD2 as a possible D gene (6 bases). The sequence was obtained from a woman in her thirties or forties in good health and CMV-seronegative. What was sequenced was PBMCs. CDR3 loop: CASSRSFSGSSYNEQFF. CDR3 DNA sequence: TGTGCCAGCAGTCGATCCTTTAGCGGTAGCTCCTACAATGAGCAGTTCTTC.